The 18 T cell receptor beta chains presented below share a single source sample, sequenced in a study of tumor-infiltrating lymphocytes in localized non-small cell lung cancer. Produced via immunoSEQ multiplex PCR; TCRdb's table is partial and in-frame only. The profile covers some 9,500 clones, with over 60% appearing a single time and 20% taken by the ten largest. The sequencing sample was made of lung tumor tissue. These receptors were taken from a human donor with non-small cell lung cancer.

V usage is TRBV7-2 and J usage is TRBJ2-5; D remains ambiguous. The germline V gene has CDR1 SGHTA and CDR2 FQGNSA. Deletions cut 5 bases from V and 2 bases from J, with 12 bases between. CDR3 length: 14 residues. CDR3 in amino acids: CASSRTKGQETQYF. The CDR3 DNA is TGTGCCAGCAGCCGCACAAAAGGACAAGAGACCCAGTACTTC.

CDR3 coding DNA: TGTGCCAGTAAGGTGGGCAGGAACACTGAAGCTTTCTTT. Protein product: CASKVGRNTEAFF. The V gene is TRBV2, the J gene TRBJ1-1; D not resolved. Germline V lookup: CDR1 SNHLY, CDR2 FYNNEI. CDR3 length equals 13 residues. V was shortened by 9 bases and J by 1 base, with 12 bases between the two germline ends.

This clone has a single count. J is TRBJ2-7 and V is TRBV6-6; D is unclear. V lost 5 bases to trimming and J lost 1 base, with 12 bases between them. Per the germline V gene, CDR1 is MNHNY and CDR2 is SVGAGI (reference sequence). There are 14 residues in the CDR3. CDR3 loop: CASSPLIQSYEQYF. DNA for the CDR3: TGTGCCAGCAGTCCCCTAATTCAATCCTACGAGCAGTACTTC.

V usage is TRBV6-1 and J usage is TRBJ1-2; D gene ambiguous. The V gene lost 7 bases and the J gene lost 4 bases, with 13 bases spanning the gap. CDR3 length equals 13 residues. Germline V gene sequence: CDR1 MNHNS, CDR2 SASEGT. CDR3 amino acids: CASNLGPSYGYTF. DNA for the CDR3: TGTGCCAGCAACCTAGGTCCCTCCTATGGCTACACCTTC.

The chain links TRBV7-8 to TRBJ2-3; D is unclear. Germline CDR1 and CDR2: SGHVS and FQNEAQ. The CDR3 consists of 15 residues. Trimming took 5 bases from V and 6 from J, leaving 18 bases between them. The CDR3: CASSHPGPSEDTQYF. CDR3 DNA sequence: TGTGCCAGCAGCCATCCGGGCCCTTCAGAGGATACGCAGTATTTT.

The V and J genes are TRBV27 and TRBJ2-2; D gene unclear. The CDR3 length is 12 residues. V dropped 5 bases and J dropped 7 bases, with 8 bases sitting between them. Germline lookup yields CDR1 MNHEY and CDR2 SMNVEV (reference sequence). The CDR3 reads CASSLLGGELFF. The CDR3 nucleotides read TGTGCCAGCAGTCTACTGGGCGGGGAGCTGTTTTTT.

By sample fraction, this clone is medium-sized. The chain employs TRBV27 and TRBJ2-7, with D perhaps matching TRBD2 (7 bases). Between the trimmed V and J ends, which lost 5 bases and 7 bases, there was a span of 15 bases. CDR1 and CDR2 (germline): MNHEY, SMNVEV (reference sequence). The CDR3 extends over 13 amino acids. The CDR3 is CASSPGGGGEQYF. The CDR3 DNA follows: TGTGCCAGCAGTCCGGGAGGAGGGGGGGAGCAGTACTTC.

The table lists this clone with a few counts. This sequence joins TRBV9 and TRBJ1-2; 9 bases are shared with TRBD1. The V and J ends lost 0 bases and 4 bases, in that order; junction bases with no gene match: 7. The CDR3 consists of 16 residues. Germline V CDR1 and CDR2: SGDLS, YYNGEE. The CDR3 sequence: CASSVAGRTGVYGYTF. CDR3 sequence (DNA): TGTGCCAGCAGCGTAGCGGGCCGGACAGGGGTCTATGGCTACACCTTC.

By sample share, this clone is medium-sized (0.01 to 0.1%). The chain links TRBV6-1 to TRBJ1-6; D is ambiguous. CDR1 is MNHNS and CDR2 is SASEGT in the germline V gene. This CDR3 contains 10 residues. V lost 3 bases and J 19 bases, leaving 10 bases between the germline ends. The CDR3 DNA is TGTGCCAGCAGTGACCGGCTAGGGCACTTT. The encoded protein is CASSDRLGHF.

V and J are TRBV10-3 and TRBJ1-5; possibly TRBD1 for D (6 bases). From germline, CDR1 is ENHRY and CDR2 SYGVKD. V lost 11 bases and J 5 bases, leaving 13 bases between the germline ends. The CDR3 spans 12 residues. DNA of the CDR3: TGTGCCGCCTCAGGGGCGGATCAGCCCCAGCATTTT. It is translated as CAASGADQPQHF.

V gene TRBV6-6 combines with J gene TRBJ1-5; D gene unclear. The CDR3 is 13 residues long. Looked up from germline, CDR1 is MNHNY and CDR2 is SVGAGI (reference sequence). Trimming removed 0 bases at V and 4 bases at J, with 4 bases between. As DNA, the CDR3 is TGTGCCAGCAGTTACTCGATAAATCAGCCCCAGCATTTT. This encodes CASSYSINQPQHF.

The chain is built from TRBV19 and TRBJ2-5; D remains unclear. The CDR3 is 13 amino acids. V was shortened by 3 bases and J by 1 base, with 6 bases between the two germline ends. Germline values: CDR1 LNHDA, CDR2 SQIVND (reference sequence). The CDR3 DNA reads as TGTGCCAGTAGTATCGCGGCCCAAGAGACCCAGTACTTC. Protein product: CASSIAAQETQYF.

The count of this clone is one. J is TRBJ1-6 and V is TRBV19, with D possibly being TRBD1 (5 bases). The CDR3 spans 15 residues. Trimming pared 5 bases from V and 7 bases from J, leaving 15 bases between. In germline, CDR1 is LNHDA, CDR2 SQIVND (reference sequence). CDR3 sequence (DNA): TGTGCCAGTAGTGGCAGGGATACCGAGAATTCACCCCTCCACTTT. Protein product: CASSGRDTENSPLHF.

The rearrangement joins TRBV6-6 to TRBJ2-5; no clear D. From germline, CDR1 is MNHNY and CDR2 SVGAGI (reference sequence). This CDR3 has 13 residues. Deletions cut 3 bases from V and 5 bases from J, with 10 bases between. The CDR3 DNA reads TGTGCCAGCAGTTATCCCCCCCAGGAGACCCAGTACTTC. Encoded protein: CASSYPPQETQYF.

This chain uses TRBV7-2 with TRBJ1-1; 7 bases are a match to TRBD1. Germline CDR1 SGHTA, CDR2 FQGNSA. The CDR3 length is 14 residues. The trim removed 3 bases at V and 1 base at J, leaving 2 bases unmatched. The CDR3 nucleotides read TGTGCCAGCAGCTTTCAGGGGGGGAACACTGAAGCTTTCTTT. It specifies CASSFQGGNTEAFF.

The V gene is TRBV4-2, the J gene TRBJ1-2, with a weak D call TRBD1 (5 bases). From germline, CDR1 is LGHNA and CDR2 YNFKEQ. CDR3 size: 13 residues. V gave up 1 base and J gave up 6 bases, with 9 bases separating them. CDR3 in amino acids: CASSQVIGDGYTF. Written as DNA, the CDR3 is TGTGCCAGCAGCCAAGTGATAGGGGATGGCTACACCTTC.

This clone was seen a handful of times. The CDR3 DNA follows: TGTGCCAGCAGCTTGACAGGGAGGGTGAACTATGGCTACACCTTC. As protein: CASSLTGRVNYGYTF. This chain uses TRBV5-4 with TRBJ1-2; D perhaps matches TRBD1 (6 bases). Looked up from germline, CDR1 is SGHNT and CDR2 is YYREEE (reference sequence). Trimming stripped 1 base from V and 2 bases from J, with 12 bases between. CDR3 length: 15 residues.

This chain uses TRBV19 with TRBJ2-1; maybe TRBD1 (6 bases). Deletions cut 5 bases from V and 6 bases from J, with 11 bases between. Germline V gene lookup returns CDR1 LNHDA and CDR2 SQIVND (reference sequence). This CDR3 spans 13 amino acids. CDR3 protein: CASSFRDTNEQFF. For the CDR3, the DNA is TGTGCCAGTAGTTTCCGGGACACCAATGAGCAGTTCTTC. The complete variable domain, with remaining parts taken from reference TRBV19 and TRBJ2-1, reads DGGITQSPKYLFRKEGQNVTLSCEQNLNHDAMYWYRQDPGQGLRLIYYSQIVNDFQKGDIAEGYSVSREKKESFPLTVTSAQKNPTAFYLCASSFRDTNEQFFGPGTRLTVL.